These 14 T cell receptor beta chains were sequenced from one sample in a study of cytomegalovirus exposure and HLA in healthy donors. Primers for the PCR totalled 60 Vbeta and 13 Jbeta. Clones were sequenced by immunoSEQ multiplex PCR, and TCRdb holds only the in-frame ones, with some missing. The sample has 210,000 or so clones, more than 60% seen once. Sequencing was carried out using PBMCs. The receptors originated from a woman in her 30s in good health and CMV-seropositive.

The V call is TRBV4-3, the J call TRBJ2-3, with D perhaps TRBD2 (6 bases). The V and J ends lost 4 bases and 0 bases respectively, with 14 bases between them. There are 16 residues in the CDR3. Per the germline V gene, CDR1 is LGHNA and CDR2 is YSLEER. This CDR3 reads CASSLAVPTSTDTQYF. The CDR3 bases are TGCGCCAGCAGCCTAGCGGTCCCAACTAGCACAGATACGCAGTATTTT.

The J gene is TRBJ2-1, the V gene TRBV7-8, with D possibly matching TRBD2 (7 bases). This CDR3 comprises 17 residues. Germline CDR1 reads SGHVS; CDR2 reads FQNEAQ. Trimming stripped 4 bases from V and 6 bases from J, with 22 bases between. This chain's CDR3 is CASSSRVGGGGRNEQFF. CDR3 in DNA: TGTGCCAGCAGCTCGCGAGTGGGAGGGGGGGGCCGCAATGAGCAGTTCTTC.

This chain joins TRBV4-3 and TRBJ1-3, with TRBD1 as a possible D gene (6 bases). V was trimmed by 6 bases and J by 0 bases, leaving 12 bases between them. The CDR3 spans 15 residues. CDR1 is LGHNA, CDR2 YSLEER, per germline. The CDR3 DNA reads TGCGCCAGCAGAACGGACAGAAACTCTGGAAACACCATATATTTT. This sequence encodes CASRTDRNSGNTIYF.

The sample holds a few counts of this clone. The CDR3 coding sequence is TGTGCCAGCAGTTTAACGACAGGGATCTCCTACGAGCAGTACTTC. This translates into CASSLTTGISYEQYF. The genes are TRBV27 and TRBJ2-7, with 7 bases fitting TRBD1. V lost 2 bases, J lost 0 bases, and 4 bases stayed unmatched. This CDR3 is 15 amino acids long. Germline loops: CDR1 MNHEY, CDR2 SMNVEV (reference sequence).

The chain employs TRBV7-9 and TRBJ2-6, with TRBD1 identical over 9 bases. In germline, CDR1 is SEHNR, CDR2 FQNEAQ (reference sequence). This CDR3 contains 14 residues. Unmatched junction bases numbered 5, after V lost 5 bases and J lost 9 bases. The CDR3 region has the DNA TGTGCCAGCAGCCGGGGACAGGGTGTCAACGTCCTGACTTTC. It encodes CASSRGQGVNVLTF.

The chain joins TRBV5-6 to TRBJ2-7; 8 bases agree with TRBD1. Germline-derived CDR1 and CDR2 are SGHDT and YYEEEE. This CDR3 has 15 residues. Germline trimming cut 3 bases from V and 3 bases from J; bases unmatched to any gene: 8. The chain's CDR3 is CASSSTGTGLYEQYF. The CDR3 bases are TGTGCCAGCAGCTCGACCGGGACAGGCCTCTACGAGCAGTACTTC. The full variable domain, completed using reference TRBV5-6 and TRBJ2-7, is DAGVTQSPTHLIKTRGQQVTLRCSPKSGHDTVSWYQQALGQGPQFIFQYYEEEERQRGNFPDRFSGHQFPNYSSELNVNALLLGDSALYLCASSSTGTGLYEQYFGPGTRLTVT.

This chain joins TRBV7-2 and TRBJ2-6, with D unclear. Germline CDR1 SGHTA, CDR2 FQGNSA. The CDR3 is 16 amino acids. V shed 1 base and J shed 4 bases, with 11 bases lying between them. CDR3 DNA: TGTGCCAGCAGCTTAGGGTCAGGCGCCGGGGCCAACGTCCTGACTTTC. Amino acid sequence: CASSLGSGAGANVLTF. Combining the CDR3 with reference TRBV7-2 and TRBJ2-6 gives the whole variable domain GAGVSQSPSNKVTEKGKDVELRCDPISGHTALYWYRQSLGQGLEFLIYFQGNSAPDKSGLPSDRFSAERTGGSVSTLTIQRTQQEDSAVYLCASSLGSGAGANVLTFGAGSRLTVL.

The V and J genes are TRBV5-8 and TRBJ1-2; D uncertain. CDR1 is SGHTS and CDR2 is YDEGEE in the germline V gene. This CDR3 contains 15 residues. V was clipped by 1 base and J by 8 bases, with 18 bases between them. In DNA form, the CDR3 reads TGTGCCAGCAGCTTGCCGGGAGAGCAGCAATGGGGCTACACCTTC. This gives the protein CASSLPGEQQWGYTF.

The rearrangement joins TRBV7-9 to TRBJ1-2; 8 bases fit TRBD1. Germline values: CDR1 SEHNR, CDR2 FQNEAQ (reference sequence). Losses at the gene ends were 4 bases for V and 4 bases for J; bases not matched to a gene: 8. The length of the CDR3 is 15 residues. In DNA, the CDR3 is TGTGCCAGCAGCTCTCGAGACAGGGGCATCTATGGCTACACCTTC. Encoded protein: CASSSRDRGIYGYTF.

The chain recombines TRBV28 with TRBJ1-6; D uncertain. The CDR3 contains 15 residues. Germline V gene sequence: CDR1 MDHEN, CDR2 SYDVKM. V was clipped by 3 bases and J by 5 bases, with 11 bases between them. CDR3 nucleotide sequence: TGTGCCAGCAGTTTTAGAGTTCGGGATAATTCACCCCTCCACTTT. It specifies CASSFRVRDNSPLHF.

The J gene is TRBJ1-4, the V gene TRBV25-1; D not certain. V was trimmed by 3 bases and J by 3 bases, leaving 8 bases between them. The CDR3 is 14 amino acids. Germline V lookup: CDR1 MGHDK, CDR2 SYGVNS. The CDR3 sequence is CASSDYVSNEKLFF. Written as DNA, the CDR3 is TGTGCCAGCAGTGACTACGTTTCTAATGAAAAACTGTTTTTT. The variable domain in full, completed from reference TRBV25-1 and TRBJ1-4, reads EADIYQTPRYLVIGTGKKITLECSQTMGHDKMYWYQQDPGMELHLIHYSYGVNSTEKGDLSSESTVSRIRTEHFPLTLESARPSHTSQYLCASSDYVSNEKLFFGSGTQLSVL.

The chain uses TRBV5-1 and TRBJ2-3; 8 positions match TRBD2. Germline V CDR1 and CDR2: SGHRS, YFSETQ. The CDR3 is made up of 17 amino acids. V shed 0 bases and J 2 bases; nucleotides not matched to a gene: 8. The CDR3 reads CASSLESSGTITDTQYF. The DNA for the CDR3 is TGCGCCAGCAGCTTGGAGAGTAGCGGGACGATCACAGATACGCAGTATTTT.

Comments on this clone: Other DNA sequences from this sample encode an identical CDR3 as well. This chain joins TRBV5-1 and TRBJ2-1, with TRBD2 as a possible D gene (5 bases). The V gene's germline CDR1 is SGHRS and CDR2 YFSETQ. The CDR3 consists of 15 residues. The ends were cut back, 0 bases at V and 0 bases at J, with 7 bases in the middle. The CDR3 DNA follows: TGCGCCAGCAGCTTGGTAGGAGGCTCCTACAATGAGCAGTTCTTC. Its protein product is CASSLVGGSYNEQFF.

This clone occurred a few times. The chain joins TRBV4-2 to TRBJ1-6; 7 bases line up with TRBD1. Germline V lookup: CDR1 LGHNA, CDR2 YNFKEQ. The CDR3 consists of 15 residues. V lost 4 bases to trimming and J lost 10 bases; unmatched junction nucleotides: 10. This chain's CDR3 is CASSPKTGLNSPLHF. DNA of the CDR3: TGTGCCAGCAGCCCGAAGACAGGGTTGAACTCACCCCTCCACTTT.